The following is a TCR beta chain sequence with its context. Antigen: not known. The record originates from a study of cytomegalovirus exposure and HLA in healthy donors. About the research overall: Tens of millions of unique TCRs from HLA-typed donors were held in an early release of data.

Germline V gene lookup returns CDR1 MDHEN and CDR2 SYDVKM. The length of the CDR3 is 13 residues. V lost 5 bases and J lost 11; bases outside the gene matches: 6. Primers: 60 Vbeta forward and 13 Jbeta reverse. Data came from immunoSEQ multiplex PCR; TCRdb stores just in-frame clones and leaves some out. The sample records about 99,000 clones, almost 80% being singletons. Study findings and constraints: As confirmed in vitro, three CMV-associated chains were specific for CMV antigens. Fewer N-insertions than the 666-donor mean were reportedly shown by an Asian-associated ancestry cluster in a later analysis. When analyzed later, a missense DCLRE1C variant was found to be linked to TCR beta V- and J-gene trimming.

The sample consisted of PBMCs. This TCR came from a man aged 50-59 years in good health and CMV-seropositive. The chain recombines TRBV28 with TRBJ2-4, with TRBD1 matching 10 bases. The CDR3 DNA reads TGTGCCAGCAGTATACCCGGGACAGGGGTTCAGTACTTC. Protein product: CASSIPGTGVQYF.